This T cell receptor (beta chain) was captured in a study of siplizumab effects on memory and regulatory T cells. Study-wide findings and caveats: Naive T cells were seen as more diverse than memory cells and as major alloresponse contributors. The drug siplizumab significantly decreased the alloreactive sequences that could be traced to unstimulated CD4+ memory cells.

Details on this clone: Its target is not known.

TCRdb's table, derived via immunoSEQ multiplex PCR, lists solely in-frame clones and lacks some. The data hold 100,000 to 120,000 clones, with over 85% observed a single time. Specimen: CD4+ T cells sorted from blood. The receptor was derived from a human donor in good health.

For the CDR3, the DNA is TGTGCCAGCAGTTACGCGGGACGGACAGAAGCTTATGGCTACACCTTC. Translated, it gives CASSYAGRTEAYGYTF. The chain uses TRBV6-5 and TRBJ1-2; D may be TRBD1 (6 bases). CDR3 length: 16 residues. Trimming shortened V by 2 bases and J by 5 bases, and 18 bases separated the two germline ends. CDR1 MNHEY and CDR2 SVGAGI come from the germline V gene.